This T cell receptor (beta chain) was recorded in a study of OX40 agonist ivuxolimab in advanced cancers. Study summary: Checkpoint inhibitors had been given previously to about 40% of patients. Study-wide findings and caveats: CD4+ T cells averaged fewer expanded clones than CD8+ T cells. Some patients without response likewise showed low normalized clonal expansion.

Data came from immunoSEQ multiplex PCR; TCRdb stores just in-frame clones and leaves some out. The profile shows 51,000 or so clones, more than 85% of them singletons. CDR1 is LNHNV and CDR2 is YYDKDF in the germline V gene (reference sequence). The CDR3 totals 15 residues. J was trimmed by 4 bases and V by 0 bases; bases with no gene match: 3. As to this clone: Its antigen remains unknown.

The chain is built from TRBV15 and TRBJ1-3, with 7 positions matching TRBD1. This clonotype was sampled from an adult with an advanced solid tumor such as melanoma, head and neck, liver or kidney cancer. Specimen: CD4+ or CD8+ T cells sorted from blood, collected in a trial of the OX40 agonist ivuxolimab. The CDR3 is CATSRDQGEGNTIYF. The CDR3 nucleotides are TGTGCCACCAGCAGAGATCAGGGGGAAGGAAACACCATATATTTT.